The rows below give T cell receptor beta chains drawn from one sample of a study of Graves' ophthalmopathy and Graves' hyperthyroidism. TCRdb re-called the multiplex PCR reads with MiXCR, one entry per CDR3 protein. The data contain 500,000 to 800,000 distinct CDR3 sequences, roughly two fifths of them seen just once; the ten biggest clones take up more than 3%. Sequenced input: peripheral blood. The receptors here all came from an adult man with Graves' ophthalmopathy. The CDR3 runs from the conserved cysteine through the conserved F or W. Fields, in order: D gene, clone size, J gene, V gene, CDR3 protein, CDR3 DNA. A D gene is named only where the DNA matches it firmly. Part of the rows lack a size; the others show once, few, many or a class for expanded clones.

d_call: NA
clone_size: few
j_call: TRBJ2-5
v_call: TRBV12-3/TRBV12-4
cdr3_aa: CASSPRSGYATQYF
cdr3_nt: TGTGCCAGCAGCCCTCGCAGCGGGTACGCGACCCAGTACTTC

d_call: TRBD1
clone_size: NA
j_call: TRBJ2-5
v_call: TRBV10-3
cdr3_aa: CASSLGDRPHLETQYF
cdr3_nt: TGTGCCAGCAGCTTGGGGGACAGGCCCCACCTGGAGACCCAGTACTTC

d_call: TRBD1
clone_size: few
j_call: TRBJ1-2
v_call: TRBV12-3/TRBV12-4
cdr3_aa: CASSPLTGANYGYTF
cdr3_nt: TGTGCCAGCAGTCCTCTTACAGGGGCCAACTATGGCTACACCTTC

d_call: TRBD1
clone_size: once
j_call: TRBJ1-3
v_call: TRBV29-1
cdr3_aa: CSVARQGEDTGNTIYF
cdr3_nt: TGCAGCGTAGCCAGACAGGGAGAGGACACTGGAAACACCATATATTTT

d_call: NA
clone_size: many
j_call: TRBJ2-5
v_call: TRBV4-2
cdr3_aa: CASSQGDHLGQETQYF
cdr3_nt: TGTGCCAGCAGCCAAGGGGACCACCTTGGCCAAGAGACCCAGTACTTC

d_call: NA
clone_size: many
j_call: TRBJ2-5
v_call: TRBV7-2
cdr3_aa: CASSLLRGAQETQYF
cdr3_nt: TGTGCCAGCAGCTTACTGCGGGGAGCCCAAGAGACCCAGTACTTC

d_call: NA
clone_size: NA
j_call: TRBJ1-1
v_call: TRBV2
cdr3_aa: CASRDDNPGAFF
cdr3_nt: TGTGCCAGCAGGGACGACAACCCGGGGGCTTTCTTT

d_call: NA
clone_size: NA
j_call: TRBJ1-4
v_call: TRBV18
cdr3_aa: CASSQASGVGEKLFF
cdr3_nt: TGTGCCAGCTCACAAGCCTCAGGGGTTGGAGAAAAACTGTTTTTT

d_call: NA
clone_size: many
j_call: TRBJ2-5
v_call: TRBV5-1
cdr3_aa: CASSPTGLETQYF
cdr3_nt: TGCGCCAGCAGCCCCACAGGGTTAGAGACCCAGTACTTC

d_call: NA
clone_size: many
j_call: TRBJ1-4
v_call: TRBV10-2
cdr3_aa: CASSDRGGNEKLFF
cdr3_nt: TGCGCCAGCAGTGATAGGGGGGGGAATGAAAAACTGTTTTTT

d_call: NA
clone_size: NA
j_call: TRBJ1-1
v_call: TRBV29-1
cdr3_aa: CRSGFGAMNTEAFF
cdr3_nt: TGCAGGTCCGGGTTCGGAGCTATGAACACTGAAGCTTTCTTT

d_call: NA
clone_size: few
j_call: TRBJ2-3
v_call: TRBV24-1
cdr3_aa: CATSDVGSRPTDTQYF
cdr3_nt: TGTGCCACCAGTGACGTCGGGAGTAGGCCCACAGATACGCAGTATTTT

d_call: NA
clone_size: NA
j_call: TRBJ2-3
v_call: TRBV10-2
cdr3_aa: CASKESTDTQYF
cdr3_nt: TGCGCCAGCAAGGAAAGCACGGATACGCAGTATTTT

d_call: NA
clone_size: many
j_call: TRBJ2-7
v_call: TRBV13
cdr3_aa: CASSSTGHEQYF
cdr3_nt: TGTGCCAGCAGCTCCACGGGGCACGAGCAGTACTTC

d_call: TRBD1
clone_size: many
j_call: TRBJ2-7
v_call: TRBV5-1
cdr3_aa: CASSFDGQGRIEQYF
cdr3_nt: TGCGCCAGCAGCTTCGATGGACAGGGGCGGATCGAGCAGTACTTC

d_call: TRBD1
clone_size: NA
j_call: TRBJ1-5
v_call: TRBV29-1
cdr3_aa: CSQDRGGNQPQHF
cdr3_nt: TGCAGCCAAGACAGGGGGGGCAATCAGCCCCAGCATTTT

d_call: NA
clone_size: few
j_call: TRBJ2-7
v_call: TRBV20-1
cdr3_aa: CSARGPGAYEQYF
cdr3_nt: TGCAGTGCTAGAGGTCCGGGGGCCTACGAGCAGTACTTC

d_call: TRBD1
clone_size: NA
j_call: TRBJ1-3
v_call: TRBV20-1
cdr3_aa: CSARGDRGQENTIYF
cdr3_nt: TGCAGTGCTAGGGGAGACAGGGGGCAGGAAAACACCATATATTTT

d_call: NA
clone_size: NA
j_call: TRBJ1-2
v_call: TRBV29-1
cdr3_aa: CAWSVLWHGHLYGYTF
cdr3_nt: TGTGCCTGGAGTGTACTATGGCACGGACACCTCTATGGCTACACCTTC

d_call: TRBD2
clone_size: many
j_call: TRBJ2-7
v_call: TRBV2
cdr3_aa: CASSKSSGRAYEQYF
cdr3_nt: TGTGCCAGCAGCAAATCTAGCGGGAGGGCCTACGAGCAGTACTTC

d_call: NA
clone_size: NA
j_call: TRBJ1-3
v_call: TRBV4-1
cdr3_aa: CASSQGQRRGNTIYF
cdr3_nt: TGCGCCAGCAGCCAAGGACAGCGAAGAGGAAACACCATATATTTT

d_call: NA
clone_size: NA
j_call: TRBJ1-1
v_call: TRBV5-1
cdr3_aa: CASSLVVGTNTEAFF
cdr3_nt: TGCGCCAGCAGCTTGGTTGTCGGAACGAACACTGAAGCTTTCTTT

d_call: NA
clone_size: NA
j_call: TRBJ2-1
v_call: TRBV7-2
cdr3_aa: CASSFTPVGTNEQFF
cdr3_nt: TGTGCCAGCAGCTTCACCCCCGTGGGGACCAATGAGCAGTTCTTC

d_call: NA
clone_size: many
j_call: TRBJ2-2
v_call: TRBV7-9
cdr3_aa: CAWSTENTGELFF
cdr3_nt: TGTGCCTGGTCGACGGAGAACACCGGGGAGCTGTTTTTT

d_call: NA
clone_size: few
j_call: TRBJ1-2
v_call: TRBV30
cdr3_aa: CAWREGVYGYTF
cdr3_nt: TGTGCCTGGAGGGAGGGAGTCTATGGCTACACCTTC

d_call: NA
clone_size: NA
j_call: TRBJ2-2
v_call: TRBV7-2
cdr3_aa: CASSSPGGRELFF
cdr3_nt: TGTGCCAGCAGCTCTCCAGGGGGGAGGGAGCTGTTTTTT

d_call: NA
clone_size: NA
j_call: TRBJ2-5
v_call: TRBV10-3
cdr3_aa: CAISANRDWYF
cdr3_nt: TGTGCCATCAGTGCTAACCGGGACTGGTACTTC

d_call: NA
clone_size: NA
j_call: TRBJ2-3
v_call: TRBV7-9
cdr3_aa: CASSLRDGGTDTQYF
cdr3_nt: TGTGCCAGCAGCTTAAGGGACGGCGGCACAGATACGCAGTATTTT

d_call: TRBD2
clone_size: few
j_call: TRBJ2-2
v_call: TRBV4-1
cdr3_aa: CASSQEASGKYGELFF
cdr3_nt: TGCGCCAGCAGCCAAGAGGCTAGCGGGAAATACGGGGAGCTGTTTTTT

d_call: TRBD2
clone_size: NA
j_call: TRBJ2-6
v_call: TRBV7-3
cdr3_aa: CASSSASGGANVLTF
cdr3_nt: TGTGCCAGCAGCTCGGCTAGCGGGGGGGCCAACGTCCTGACTTTC

d_call: NA
clone_size: NA
j_call: TRBJ2-7
v_call: TRBV7-9
cdr3_aa: CAGSSLYGYEQYF
cdr3_nt: TGTGCCGGCAGCTCCCTCTATGGGTACGAGCAGTACTTC

d_call: TRBD1
clone_size: NA
j_call: TRBJ1-2
v_call: TRBV29-1
cdr3_aa: CSVVLPGQGHGYTF
cdr3_nt: TGCAGCGTTGTACTCCCGGGACAGGGGCACGGCTACACCTTC

d_call: NA
clone_size: many
j_call: TRBJ2-2
v_call: TRBV7-9
cdr3_aa: CASSSPTQNTGELFF
cdr3_nt: TGTGCCAGCAGCTCGCCGACACAAAACACCGGGGAGCTGTTTTTT